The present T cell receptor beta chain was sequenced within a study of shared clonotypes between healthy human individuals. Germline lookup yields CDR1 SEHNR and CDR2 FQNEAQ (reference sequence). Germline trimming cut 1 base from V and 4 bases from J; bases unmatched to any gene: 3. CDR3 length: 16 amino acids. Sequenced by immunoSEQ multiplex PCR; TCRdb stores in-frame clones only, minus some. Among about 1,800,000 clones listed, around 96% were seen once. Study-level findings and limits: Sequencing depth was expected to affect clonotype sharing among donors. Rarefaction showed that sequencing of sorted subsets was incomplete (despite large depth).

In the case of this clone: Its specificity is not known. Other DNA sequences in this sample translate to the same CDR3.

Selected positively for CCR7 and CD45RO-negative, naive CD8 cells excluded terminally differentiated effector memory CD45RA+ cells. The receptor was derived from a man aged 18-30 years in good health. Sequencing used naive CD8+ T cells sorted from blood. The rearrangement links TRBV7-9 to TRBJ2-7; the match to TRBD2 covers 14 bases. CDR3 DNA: TGTGCCAGCAGCTTAGTGGGACTAGCGGGAGTATACGAGCAGTACTTC. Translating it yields CASSLVGLAGVYEQYF.